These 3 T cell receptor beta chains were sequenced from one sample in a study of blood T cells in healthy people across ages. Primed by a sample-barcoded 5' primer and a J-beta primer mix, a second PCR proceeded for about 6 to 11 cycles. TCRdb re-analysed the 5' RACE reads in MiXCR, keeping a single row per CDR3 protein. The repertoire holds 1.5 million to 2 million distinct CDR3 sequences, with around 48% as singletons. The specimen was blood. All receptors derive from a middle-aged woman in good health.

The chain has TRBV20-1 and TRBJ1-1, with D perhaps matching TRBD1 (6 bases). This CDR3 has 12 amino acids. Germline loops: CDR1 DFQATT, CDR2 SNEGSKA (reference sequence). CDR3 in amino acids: CRVPGAGREAFF. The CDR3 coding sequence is TGCAGGGTTCCAGGGGCTGGTCGTGAAGCTTTCTTT.

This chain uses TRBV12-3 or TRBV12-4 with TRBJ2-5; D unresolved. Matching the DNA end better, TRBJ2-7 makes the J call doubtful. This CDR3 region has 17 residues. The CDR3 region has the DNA TGTGCCAGCAGTTTAGTTAGGCGACGTCCCAAATTATACGAGCAGTACTTC. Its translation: CASSLVRRRPKLYEQYF.

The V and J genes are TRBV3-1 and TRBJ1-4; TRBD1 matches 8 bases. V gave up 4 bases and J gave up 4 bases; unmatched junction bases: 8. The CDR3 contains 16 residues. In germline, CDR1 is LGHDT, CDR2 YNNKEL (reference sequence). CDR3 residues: CASSLRDRPNNEKLFF. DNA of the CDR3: TGTGCCAGCAGCCTCCGGGACAGGCCTAATAATGAAAAACTGTTTTTT.